The next 19 T cell receptor beta chains were all read from a single sample in a study of T-cell reconstitution after alpha-beta-depleted transplantation in children. During its preparation, the TCRbeta library received unique molecular identifiers. TCRdb recomputed calls from the PCR reads with MiXCR, one row per CDR3 protein. The data show about 110,000 distinct CDR3 sequences, almost 6.5% seen once. The sample here was PBMCs, mostly from graft donor cells, taken 360 days after TCRalphabeta/CD19-depleted stem cell transplant. Receptor source: a male patient under 10 years old who had a stem cell transplant for acute lymphoblastic leukemia, so the T cells may come from the graft donor.

This clonotype was counted ten times or more. The J gene is TRBJ1-2, the V gene TRBV5-6, with D tentatively TRBD1 (5 bases). Germline V CDR1 and CDR2: SGHDT, YYEEEE. Trimming stripped 4 bases from V and 3 bases from J, with 10 bases between. There are 13 residues in the CDR3. CDR3 sequence reads: CASSPGFYYGYTF. CDR3 nucleotides: TGTGCCAGCAGCCCAGGGTTTTACTATGGCTACACCTTC. The full variable domain, with the rest looked up from reference TRBV5-6 and TRBJ1-2, is DAGVTQSPTHLIKTRGQQVTLRCSPKSGHDTVSWYQQALGQGPQFIFQYYEEEERQRGNFPDRFSGHQFPNYSSELNVNALLLGDSALYLCASSPGFYYGYTFGSGTRLTVV.

The chain combines TRBV28 with TRBJ1-5; D remains ambiguous. The CDR3 is 11 amino acids. V lost 5 bases and J 7 bases, leaving 6 bases between the germline ends. From germline, CDR1 is MDHEN and CDR2 SYDVKM. The CDR3 sequence: CASSRKQPQHF. For the CDR3, the DNA is TGTGCCAGCAGTAGGAAACAGCCCCAGCATTTT.

This clonotype was detected ten times or more. V gene TRBV5-1 combines with J gene TRBJ2-1, with no clear D. The germline gives CDR1 SGHRS, CDR2 YFSETQ. V shed 7 bases and J shed 9 bases, with 11 bases lying between them. The CDR3 contains 11 residues. The CDR3 loop is CASQLLGEQFF. In nucleotides, the CDR3 is TGCGCCAGCCAGCTTCTGGGTGAGCAGTTCTTC.

This clonotype was picked up many times. The V and J genes are TRBV27 and TRBJ2-1; D not certain. Germline V gene data show CDR1 as MNHEY and CDR2 as SMNVEV (reference sequence). Trimming left V 3 bases short and J 3 bases short, with 6 bases between. There are 13 residues in the CDR3. CDR3 region: CASSFGSYNEQFF. CDR3 nucleotides: TGTGCCAGCAGTTTCGGCAGCTACAATGAGCAGTTCTTC.

The table lists this clonotype with many counts. The chain carries TRBV7-6 and TRBJ2-7; D possibly corresponds to TRBD2 (6 bases). V gave up 4 bases and J gave up 3 bases, with 19 bases separating them. In germline, CDR1 is SGHVS, CDR2 FNYEAQ. The CDR3 consists of 16 residues. The CDR3 coding sequence is TGTGCCAGCAGCTCCCGTGGGGGGTCTAACGTCTACGAGCAGTACTTC. Its protein is CASSSRGGSNVYEQYF.

The chain is built from TRBV29-1 and TRBJ2-3, with TRBD2 matching 16 bases. The CDR3 consists of 17 residues. Germline trimming cut 4 bases from V and 1 base from J; bases unmatched to any gene: 5. The germline gives CDR1 SQVTM, CDR2 ANQGSEA. The CDR3 here is CSVGGLAGGYRTDTQYF. The CDR3 DNA reads TGCAGCGTTGGGGGACTAGCGGGGGGGTACCGCACAGATACGCAGTATTTT.

This clonotype appeared many times. This chain connects TRBV10-3 to TRBJ2-1; TRBD1 aligns across 7 bases. Trimming took 5 bases from V and 3 from J; bases not matched to a gene: 10. Germline CDR1 is ENHRY and CDR2 is SYGVKD. The CDR3 has 16 amino acids. The CDR3 bases are TGTGCCATCAGTTCCAAGGGAACAGGGGTCTACAATGAGCAGTTCTTC. It is translated as CAISSKGTGVYNEQFF.

This clonotype was seen only once. It may be a read error: a sequence one base away is much more abundant. This chain uses TRBV7-9 with TRBJ2-3; no firm D call. This CDR3 comprises 11 residues. V lost 6 bases to trimming and J lost 7 bases, with 8 bases between them. CDR1 SEHNR and CDR2 FQNEAQ come from the germline V gene (reference sequence). The CDR3: CASRKIYTQYF. The CDR3 region has the DNA TGTGCCAGCAGGAAAATATATACGCAGTATTTT.

V and J are TRBV30 and TRBJ1-2; D gene uncertain. CDR3 length: 12 residues. Germline V gene sequence: CDR1 GTSNPN, CDR2 SVGIG (reference sequence). Trimming removed 2 bases at V and 5 bases at J, with 9 bases between. The chain's CDR3 is CAWSMQGYGYTF. The CDR3 DNA reads as TGTGCCTGGAGTATGCAAGGGTATGGCTACACCTTC.

This clonotype showed up many times. The J gene is TRBJ2-2, the V gene TRBV7-6; D is perhaps TRBD1 (6 bases). Trimming stripped 5 bases from V and 1 base from J, with 14 bases between. Germline V gives CDR1 SGHVS, CDR2 FNYEAQ. The CDR3 length is 16 residues. The CDR3 sequence: CASSRIPGQNTGELFF. As DNA, the CDR3 is TGTGCCAGCAGCCGGATCCCGGGACAGAACACCGGGGAGCTGTTTTTT.

This clonotype appeared many times. The chain joins TRBV10-2 to TRBJ2-1; 8 positions agree with TRBD1. J gave up 6 bases and V 6 bases, and 1 base lay outside the gene matches. The germline V gene encodes CDR1 WSHSY and CDR2 SAAADI. This CDR3 contains 12 residues. The CDR3 sequence is CASRQGANEQFF. In DNA, the CDR3 is TGCGCCAGCAGGCAGGGGGCCAATGAGCAGTTCTTC.

This clonotype was observed a few times. V usage is TRBV29-1 and J usage is TRBJ2-3; D not resolved. This CDR3 has 17 amino acids. CDR1 is SQVTM and CDR2 is ANQGSEA in the germline V gene. Trimming stripped 0 bases from V and 3 bases from J, with 19 bases between. The CDR3 protein is CSVEDKIGWSVTDTQYF. CDR3 nucleotides: TGCAGCGTTGAAGATAAGATAGGTTGGTCGGTGACAGATACGCAGTATTTT.

This clonotype was counted only a few times. The chain links TRBV6-5 to TRBJ1-2; the D gene is possibly TRBD1 (6 bases). The CDR3 has 15 residues. V was pared by 0 bases and J by 7 bases, with 15 bases between. Germline loops: CDR1 MNHEY, CDR2 SVGAGI. The CDR3 region is CASSYSGNRAFGYTF. DNA for the CDR3: TGTGCCAGCAGTTACTCGGGGAACAGGGCTTTTGGCTACACCTTC.

This clonotype was seen repeatedly, ten times or more. The chain links TRBV9 to TRBJ2-1; TRBD1 matches 9 bases. Trimming at V came to 4 bases and at J to 5 bases, leaving 7 bases not matched to a gene. CDR3 size: 15 residues. Germline-derived CDR1 and CDR2 are SGDLS and YYNGEE. CDR3 loop: CASSWGGQGNNEQFF. The CDR3 DNA reads TGTGCCAGCAGCTGGGGAGGACAGGGGAACAATGAGCAGTTCTTC.

This clonotype was detected a few times. The J gene is TRBJ2-1, the V gene TRBV12-5; a possible D gene is TRBD2 (5 bases). The germline CDR1 and CDR2 sequences are LGHNT and FRNRAP. The CDR3 consists of 13 residues. The V end lost 1 base, the J end lost 6 bases, and 7 bases lay between the germline ends. The DNA of the CDR3 is TGTGCTAGTGGTTTGGGGACTGGCAATGAGCAGTTCTTC. It codes for CASGLGTGNEQFF. Using reference TRBV12-5 and TRBJ2-1 for the parts outside the CDR3, the full variable domain is DARVTQTPRHKVTEMGQEVTMRCQPILGHNTVFWYRQTMMQGLELLAYFRNRAPLDDSGMPKDRFSAEMPDATLATLKIQPSEPRDSAVYFCASGLGTGNEQFFGPGTRLTVL.

This clonotype was counted a few times. The CDR3 loop is CASRLGQGPYGYTF. CDR3 sequence (DNA): TGTGCCAGCAGACTGGGACAGGGACCTTATGGCTACACCTTC. This chain joins TRBV6-1 and TRBJ1-2, with 9 positions matching TRBD1. The germline V gene encodes CDR1 MNHNS and CDR2 SASEGT. Germline trimming cut 6 bases from V and 5 bases from J; bases unmatched to any gene: 7. The CDR3 totals 14 residues.

The sample holds many counts of this clonotype. The chain links TRBV28 to TRBJ2-7; the D is unclear. Trimming pared 2 bases from V and 0 bases from J, leaving 14 bases between. The CDR3 runs to 16 residues. The germline gives CDR1 MDHEN, CDR2 SYDVKM. The CDR3 protein is CASSLPQEEPSYEQYF. DNA for the CDR3: TGTGCCAGCAGTTTACCCCAGGAAGAGCCCTCCTACGAGCAGTACTTC.

The V call is TRBV4-3, the J call TRBJ2-1, with TRBD2 matching 8 bases. The CDR3 totals 15 residues. V was clipped by 0 bases and J by 7 bases; unmatched bases: 5. Germline values: CDR1 LGHNA, CDR2 YSLEER. CDR3 loop: CASSQDRGTSNEQFF. The CDR3 region has the DNA TGCGCCAGCAGCCAAGATCGGGGGACTAGTAATGAGCAGTTCTTC.

About this clonotype itself: Relative to the germline gene, one junction end is altered; a read error may explain this. The DNA for the CDR3 is TGCACCAGCAGTTTCCCTTGGAGGCCAGATACGCAGTATTTT. Its protein is CTSSFPWRPDTQYF. The chain uses TRBV27 and TRBJ2-3; D might be TRBD2 (5 bases). The CDR3 extends over 14 amino acids. Looked up from germline, CDR1 is MNHEY and CDR2 is SMNVEV (reference sequence).